This T cell receptor (beta chain) was found in a study of tumor and adjacent non-tumor tissue in lung cancer. At the level of the study: Histology: eleven to twelve adenocarcinoma, a couple of squamous cell carcinoma, 1 small cell lung cancer.

With regard to this clonotype: At one end, the junction sequence differs from germline, possibly due to a read error.

TCRbeta libraries were built with three rounds of nested PCR, modified from ARM-PCR. TCRdb reanalysed the multiplex PCR reads using MiXCR and keeps one entry per CDR3 protein. The data contain about 200,000 distinct CDR3 sequences, over 55% of them singletons. RNA was extracted from bulk tissue without any cell sorting. In germline, CDR1 is SGHNT, CDR2 YENEEA. The CDR3 has 16 residues. The specimen was lung tumor tissue. The chain couples TRBV11-3 to TRBJ1-2; D is uncertain. The sequence came from a man aged 55 to 70 with non-small cell lung cancer. CDR3 sequence reads: CANSLDRAESHSGYTF. The CDR3 bases are TGTGCCAACAGCTTAGATAGGGCTGAGAGCCACTCCGGCTACACCTTC.